This T cell receptor beta chain stems from a study of brain T cells in children with intractable seizures. Note on this clone: Its antigen is unknown.

Assay: immunoSEQ multiplex PCR; the TCRdb copy retains only in-frame clones and omits some. This sample yields about 64,000 clones, of which approximately 95% are seen a single time; 0.3% to 0.45% belongs to the top ten. Findings of the study overall: Pre-surgery blood may have been undersampled, hiding some clones.

With 5 bases removed from V and 2 bases from J, the gap between germline ends came to 16 bases. The CDR3 runs to 15 residues. In germline, CDR1 is MDHEN, CDR2 SYDVKM. The clonotype originates from a boy younger than two with focal cortical dysplasia and intractable seizures. Sequenced material: peripheral blood, taken at surgery. This chain links TRBV28 with TRBJ2-7, with a weak D call TRBD1 (6 bases). CDR3 DNA sequence: TGTGCCAGCAGTCCATTCCGGACAGCCACCTACGAGCAGTACTTC. Translated: CASSPFRTATYEQYF. Full variable domain (rest looked up from reference TRBV28 and TRBJ2-7): DVKVTQSSRYLVKRTGEKVFLECVQDMDHENMFWYRQDPGLGLRLIYFSYDVKMKEKGDIPEGYSVSREKKERFSLILESASTNQTSMYLCASSPFRTATYEQYFGPGTRLTVT.